The 8 T cell receptor beta chains below come from one sample, sequenced in a study of T cell responses to AZD1222 COVID-19 vaccine. TCRdb's table, derived via immunoSEQ multiplex PCR, lists solely in-frame clones and lacks some. The sample has about 79,000 clones; around 80% are singletons. Sample: peripheral blood, taken on day 0 of AZD1222 vaccination. These receptors originate from an adult in good health.

The V call is TRBV5-1, the J call TRBJ2-3; TRBD2 agrees at 8 bases. This CDR3 region has 14 residues. Trimming took 2 bases from V and 5 from J; bases not matched to a gene: 4. The germline CDR1 and CDR2 sequences are SGHRS and YFSETQ. The CDR3 DNA reads TGCGCCAGCAGCTTAAAGCGGGGGATAGATACGCAGTATTTT. Its translation is CASSLKRGIDTQYF.

This rearrangement joins TRBV2 to TRBJ2-3, with 9 bases aligning to TRBD2. From germline, CDR1 is SNHLY and CDR2 FYNNEI. Trimming at V came to 6 bases and at J to 7 bases, leaving 8 bases not matched to a gene. The CDR3 extends over 14 amino acids. CDR3: CASRLRGGGNTQYF. CDR3 bases: TGTGCCAGCAGGTTGCGGGGGGGCGGGAATACGCAGTATTTT.

The chain is built from TRBV4-1 and TRBJ2-7, with 8 bases fitting TRBD2. V was pared by 4 bases and J by 1 base, with 6 bases of the junction left unmatched. The CDR3 loop spans 15 amino acids. Germline V lookup: CDR1 MGHRA, CDR2 YSYEKL. CDR3 DNA: TGCGCCAGCAGCCGCGATAGCGGGGTTTCCTACGAGCAGTACTTC. Translating it yields CASSRDSGVSYEQYF.

V gene TRBV13 combines with J gene TRBJ2-2; 10 bases are shared with TRBD2. With 4 bases clipped from V and 0 bases from J, the junction kept 8 bases outside the gene matches. The germline gives CDR1 PRHDT, CDR2 FYEKMQ (reference sequence). There are 18 residues in the CDR3. The CDR3 DNA sequence: TGTGCCAGCAGCTCTAGCGGGGGTAGGATCGCGAACACCGGGGAGCTGTTTTTT. Amino acid sequence: CASSSSGGRIANTGELFF.

The gene calls are TRBV6-5 and TRBJ1-5; 9 nucleotides agree with TRBD1. The V segment lost 6 bases and the J segment 4 bases; nucleotides outside the gene matches: 7. The CDR3 is 15 amino acids. Germline assignment: CDR1 MNHEY and CDR2 SVGAGI. The CDR3 here is CASRKGQGRNQPQHF. CDR3 bases: TGTGCCAGCAGAAAAGGACAGGGGCGAAATCAGCCCCAGCATTTT.

The J gene is TRBJ1-1, the V gene TRBV30; 7 bases are shared with TRBD1. There are 12 residues in the CDR3. V shed 4 bases, J shed 8 bases, and the junction held 7 bases outside the gene matches. Germline lookup yields CDR1 GTSNPN and CDR2 SVGIG (reference sequence). The CDR3 reads CAWMDRNKEAFF. Written as DNA, the CDR3 is TGTGCCTGGATGGACAGGAACAAAGAAGCTTTCTTT. The variable domain in full, with the rest retrieved from reference TRBV30 and TRBJ1-1, is SQTIHQWPATLVQPVGSPLSLECTVEGTSNPNLYWYRQAAGRGLQLLFYSVGIGQISSEVPQNLSASRPQDRQFILSSKKLLLSDSGFYLCAWMDRNKEAFFGQGTRLTVV.

The gene calls are TRBV5-1 and TRBJ2-1; 10 nucleotides agree with TRBD2. Germline V gene data show CDR1 as SGHRS and CDR2 as YFSETQ. The junction had 4 bases not matched to a gene; V was cut back by 0 bases and J by 7 bases. This CDR3 is 15 amino acids long. The CDR3 DNA sequence: TGCGCCAGCAGCTTGGGGAGCGGGGGGGCGAATGAGCAGTTCTTC. This codes for CASSLGSGGANEQFF.

The count of this clone is one. The rearrangement joins TRBV6-6 to TRBJ2-1; D is perhaps TRBD2 (9 bases). The ends were cut back, 6 bases at V and 6 bases at J, with 30 bases in the middle. The CDR3 contains 19 residues. The germline V gene has CDR1 MNHNY and CDR2 SVGAGI (reference sequence). The CDR3 loop is CASSSGQGRRGGPPNEQFF. The CDR3 nucleotides read TGTGCCAGCAGCTCCGGACAGGGAAGGCGGGGGGGTCCCCCCAATGAGCAGTTCTTC.